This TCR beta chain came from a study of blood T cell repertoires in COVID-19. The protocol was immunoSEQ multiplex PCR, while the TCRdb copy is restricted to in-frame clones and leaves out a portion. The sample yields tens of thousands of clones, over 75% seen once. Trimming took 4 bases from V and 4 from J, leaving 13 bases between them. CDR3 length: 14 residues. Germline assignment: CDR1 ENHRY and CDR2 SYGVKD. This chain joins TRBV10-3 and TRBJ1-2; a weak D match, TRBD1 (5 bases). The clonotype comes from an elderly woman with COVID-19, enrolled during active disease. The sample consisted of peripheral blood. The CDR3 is CAISAQTGGYGYTF. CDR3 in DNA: TGTGCCATCAGTGCGCAGACCGGGGGCTATGGCTACACCTTC.